Sequencing of this T cell receptor beta chain was carried out in a study of blood T cells in healthy people across ages (dated by TCRdb to between 2015 and 2016). In the study overall: Template switching captured roughly one uniquely barcoded TCR beta cDNA molecule per two T cells in model experiments. Using deep sequencing normalized with unique cDNA molecular identifiers, the study measured how TCR beta repertoire diversity changes with age. The donors were split into four age groups: young (average around 15 years), middle-aged (about 40), aged (more than 60) and long-lived (over 80). To avoid experimental bias, donors of different ages were distributed randomly across sequencing lanes. Using the same blood draw, the study looked at two additional independent replicas of 1 million unique cDNA reads for two donors, one aged 18 to 30 and the other aged 80 or older. General study outcomes and caveats: Compared with the aged group, the long-lived group had more naive CD4+ T cells, fewer expanded clones and increased TCR diversity, suggesting age selection. Because the CMV infection status of the donors was unknown, age-related changes in expanded clonotypes may potentially have been confounded. There was a strong correlation between observed TCR beta diversity and the percentage of naive T cells measured by flow cytometry. Because profiling used bulk unsorted PBMCs, naive and antigen-experienced compartments could not be compared conclusively. Observed TCR beta diversity per million T cells fell roughly linearly with age, and a significant reduction was already apparent by age roughly 40. Estimates of total diversity based on one million sequenced T cells were considered lower bounds and underestimates.

The donors were about 40 Caucasian individuals from Russia, aged roughly 6 to 90 years, who were systemically healthy. Each donor gave ten milliliters of peripheral blood, drawn into EDTA-treated Vacutainer tubes. Ficoll-Paque density-gradient centrifugation was used to isolate PBMCs, with at least 7 million obtained per sample. Total RNA was extracted from PBMCs with Trizol reagent, with at least 5 micrograms obtained per sample. For every donor, flow cytometry on a PBMC aliquot measured the percentage of naive CD45RAhigh/CD27high T cells. Receptor libraries were prepared by 5' RACE. Sequencer: Illumina HiSeq 2500. A second PCR of roughly 6 to 11 cycles was run with a J-beta primer mix and a sample-barcoded 5' primer. A unique molecular identifier was introduced onto each TCR beta cDNA molecule by a template-switch 5' adaptor carrying 12 random nucleotides. At least 2.5 million CDR3-containing paired-end reads were obtained from each sample. First-strand cDNA was synthesized from all RNA with the Mint cDNA synthesis kit, primed by a TRBC-specific oligonucleotide. Following uracil-DNA glycosylase treatment, a first 18-cycle PCR with universal primers M1SS and BC2_uni_R was performed on all cDNA. The original pipeline was this. Each sample was normalized by randomly selecting 1 million high-quality reads, each carrying a distinct molecular identifier. Reads with shared molecular identifiers were discarded instead of being binned into consensus sequences. MiTCR, with a Q25 quality threshold and the strictest error-elimination algorithm, was used for CDR3 identification, clonotype clustering and error correction. A nonparametric unseen species model with Euler transformation was used to estimate a lower bound on total TCR beta diversity. TCRdb reworked the public reads: Q25 trimming with fastp, MiXCR clone assembly, productive beta chains retained. Each CDR3 protein appears once, grouped with its most common genes and DNA. The V and J calls and clone size are TCRdb's, not the authors'. This sample has over 950,000 distinct CDR3 sequences in its table, and about two fifths of those were observed once. About 12% of the sample is in the top ten clones.

Inclusive of the bounding cysteine and phenylalanine, the CDR3 is 12 residues long. The entry retains the CDR3 DNA only, 36 bases that are in frame from base 1. Taken from the germline V gene (reference sequence), the CDR1 and CDR2 loops are SEHNR and FQNEAQ. V and J are truncated by 6 bases and 4 bases respectively, leaving an intervening sequence of 7 bases. This clonotype was seen a handful of times. The antigen it recognizes is unknown. One base away there is no much larger clone; base qualities are not given. Sample: blood. The receptor comes from a man between 18 and 29 years old in good health. The receptor chain draws on TRBV7-9 and TRBJ1-3, with the identity of the D gene unclear. The CDR3 is CASSWMGNTIYF. Here is the DNA: TGTGCCAGCAGTTGGATGGGAAACACCATATATTTT.